This T cell receptor beta chain originates from a study of siplizumab effects on memory and regulatory T cells. Across the whole study: Siplizumab at approximately 1 ug/mL was tested against drug-free controls in paired reactions.

Per the germline V gene, CDR1 is SQVTM and CDR2 is ANQGSEA. The CDR3 has 17 amino acids. After removal of 1 base from V and 6 bases from J, the junction contained 9 bases not matched to a gene. The assay was immunoSEQ multiplex PCR, and TCRdb's table has in-frame clones only and misses some. Of 9,500 to 15,000 clones in the sample, approximately 50% were seen once. Study observations and caveats: Proliferating siplizumab-cultured Tregs lacked confirmed suppressive function. Memory cells seemed less diverse than naive T cells, which also seemed major contributors to the alloresponse.

Researchers maintained the mixed lymphocyte reaction cells in coculture at 37°C for 5 to 6 days. This clone was observed a handful of times. Its target is unknown. The sample consisted of CFSE-low (dividing) CD8+ T cells sorted from an allogeneic mixed lymphocyte reaction. This chain uses TRBV29-1 with TRBJ2-2, with TRBD2 identical over 12 bases. The clonotype originates from a human donor in good health; the cells came from an allogeneic mixed lymphocyte reaction. Some clones in this sample may be carry-over from other donors' samples. The CDR3 protein is CSVEGRASGRGAGELFF. The CDR3 coding sequence is TGCAGCGTTGAAGGTCGGGCTAGCGGGAGGGGCGCCGGGGAGCTGTTTTTT.